This T cell receptor beta chain emerged from a study of regulatory T cells in long-lasting Graves disease. Study results and limitations: Favored gene segments in persistent disease were TRBV28, TRBJ1-2 and TRBJ2-5. Between persistent patients, a few thousand public clonotypes were shared, exceeding the 900 to 1,000 shared between new patients.

The germline V gene encodes CDR1 SGHTA and CDR2 FQGNSA. V lost 4 bases to trimming and J lost 2 bases, with 14 bases between them. There are 16 residues in the CDR3. As for time point: persistent/refractory GD, antithyroid drugs over 5 years with positive TRAb. RNA from PBMCs was the source of the TCR library. This clonotype was observed many times. Its antigen remains unidentified. Arm-PCR of CDR3 regions and iRepertoire HTBI primers were used to build TCR beta libraries. Each CDR3 protein is one row after TCRdb ran MiXCR on the multiplex PCR reads. The sample lists approximately 380,000 distinct CDR3 sequences, less than 25% occurring once.

The material sequenced was peripheral blood mononuclear cells (PBMCs), taken when the disease was refractory, from a patient treated with antithyroid drugs. The clonotype originates from a female donor with Graves disease. The rearrangement uses TRBV7-2 and TRBJ1-4; the D is unclear. The CDR3 DNA is TGTGCCAGCAGCTCTAGACCGGGCCGGACTAATGAAAAACTGTTTTTT. This sequence encodes CASSSRPGRTNEKLFF.